Included here is one T cell receptor beta chain sequence, with context. This record comes from a study of blood T cell repertoires in COVID-19. The overall study: Acute-phase and convalescent COVID-19 samples originated in the United States, Italy and Spain. In each case, the material was cDNA or gDNA derived from T cells, B-cell-depleted T cells, or PBMCs.

In the study's own analysis: Estimated nucleated cell counts came from reference gene primer amplification. The protocol was immunoSEQ multiplex PCR, while the TCRdb copy is restricted to in-frame clones and leaves out a portion. Clonal size and the V and J genes are those of that table, whereas D and trimming came from the DNA. The profile shows around 80,000 clones, about 83% of them singletons. This CDR3 is 15 amino acids long. Per germline, CDR1 MDHEN and CDR2 SYDVKM. Trimming removed 7 bases at V and 0 bases at J, with 13 bases between. This chain links TRBV28 with TRBJ2-1; D is possibly TRBD2 (6 bases). The sequencing input was peripheral blood. The TCR was taken from a human donor in a cohort sampled during active COVID-19. This chain's CDR3 is CASTPGGVSYNEQFF. CDR3 nucleotide sequence: TGTGCCAGCACCCCCGGGGGAGTCTCCTACAATGAGCAGTTCTTC. The complete variable domain, with remaining parts taken from reference TRBV28 and TRBJ2-1, reads DVKVTQSSRYLVKRTGEKVFLECVQDMDHENMFWYRQDPGLGLRLIYFSYDVKMKEKGDIPEGYSVSREKKERFSLILESASTNQTSMYLCASTPGGVSYNEQFFGPGTRLTVL.